The rows below give T cell receptor beta chains drawn from one sample of a study of cytomegalovirus exposure and HLA in healthy donors. Method: immunoSEQ multiplex PCR; TCRdb's copy keeps in-frame clones and lacks some. The table includes approximately 70,000 clones, 70% detected once. What was sequenced was PBMCs. The receptor set was obtained from a woman in her 50s in good health and CMV-seropositive. The CDR3 runs from the conserved cysteine through the conserved F or W. A D gene is named only where the DNA matches it firmly. Not every row has a clone size; where given, it reads once, few, many or a size class.

V	J	size	D	CDR3	DNA
TRBV4-3	TRBJ1-2	few	.	CASSQAADSGYGYTF	TGCGCCAGCAGCCAAGCGGCCGACAGTGGCTATGGCTACACCTTC
TRBV5-1	TRBJ1-2	.	TRBD1	CASSPDRVDGYTF	TGCGCCAGCAGTCCTGACAGGGTAGACGGCTACACCTTC
TRBV10-1	TRBJ2-5	.	TRBD2	CASSASVGLAGEGQETQYF	TGCGCCAGCAGTGCCAGTGTGGGACTAGCGGGAGAGGGGCAAGAGACCCAGTACTTC
TRBV4-3	TRBJ2-7	few	.	CASSRHRSSYEQYF	TGCGCCAGCAGCCGGCACAGGTCCTCCTACGAGCAGTACTTC
TRBV14	TRBJ1-1	.	.	CASSQHPPRSEAFF	TGTGCCAGCAGCCAGCACCCCCCCCGCAGTGAAGCTTTCTTT
TRBV11-3	TRBJ2-3	few	.	CASSFSPGRTDTQYF	TGTGCCAGCAGCTTTTCCCCCGGTCGGACAGATACGCAGTATTTT
TRBV7-2	TRBJ2-2	.	TRBD1	CASTPLTGETGELFF	TGTGCCAGCACCCCTCTGACAGGGGAAACCGGGGAGCTGTTTTTT
TRBV2	TRBJ1-2	.	TRBD1	CASRAGGPNYGYTF	TGTGCCAGCAGGGCAGGGGGCCCTAACTATGGCTACACCTTC
TRBV7-2	TRBJ1-5	.	.	CASSLSTAAYQPQHF	TGTGCCAGCAGCCTTAGCACGGCAGCCTATCAGCCCCAGCATTTT
TRBV7-3	TRBJ2-7	.	TRBD1	CASSSGGMSYEQYF	TGTGCCAGCAGCTCAGGGGGTATGAGTTACGAGCAGTACTTC
TRBV9	TRBJ2-1	.	TRBD2	CASSLSGGPWDEQFF	TGTGCCAGCAGCCTTAGCGGGGGTCCCTGGGATGAGCAGTTCTTC
TRBV4-2	TRBJ2-1	.	.	CASSQAPGGHYNEQFF	TGTGCCAGCAGCCAGGCCCCCGGGGGGCACTACAATGAGCAGTTCTTC
TRBV9	TRBJ2-1	.	TRBD1	CASSIGQGFRNEQFF	TGTGCCAGCAGCATCGGACAGGGTTTTAGGAATGAGCAGTTCTTC
TRBV5-6	TRBJ2-3	.	.	CASSLTGPLTDTQYF	TGTGCCAGCAGCTTAACAGGGCCTCTCACAGATACGCAGTATTTT
TRBV7-3	TRBJ2-3	once	TRBD2	CASSTGLVTDTQYF	TGTGCCAGCAGCACGGGACTAGTCACAGATACGCAGTATTTT
TRBV5-4	TRBJ2-7	.	TRBD2	CASSPLAGAYEQYF	TGTGCCAGCAGCCCGTTAGCGGGGGCATACGAGCAGTACTTC
TRBV4-2	TRBJ1-2	.	.	CASSQDRVHGYTF	TGTGCCAGCAGCCAAGATCGGGTCCATGGCTACACCTTC
TRBV19	TRBJ2-2	once	TRBD1	CASSIGQGSTGELFF	TGTGCCAGTAGTATTGGACAGGGCAGCACCGGGGAGCTGTTTTTT
TRBV2	TRBJ1-2	once	.	CASSRMTGDYGYTF	TGTGCCAGCAGTCGAATGACGGGGGATTATGGCTACACCTTC
TRBV10-3	TRBJ1-5	.	TRBD1	CAIGQANQPQHF	TGTGCCATCGGACAGGCCAATCAGCCCCAGCATTTT
TRBV28	TRBJ2-6	.	.	CASSWPDWFGGANVLTF	TGTGCCAGCAGTTGGCCCGACTGGTTCGGAGGGGCCAACGTCCTGACTTTC
TRBV6-1	TRBJ1-5	few	TRBD1	CASSKERTGDYQPQHF	TGTGCCAGCAGTAAAGAACGGACAGGCGACTATCAGCCCCAGCATTTT
TRBV6-6	TRBJ2-7	.	.	CASSPQAGAYEQYF	TGTGCCAGCAGTCCTCAGGCGGGTGCCTACGAGCAGTACTTC
TRBV5-1	TRBJ1-1	.	.	CASSEGKDTEAFF	TGCGCCAGCAGCGAGGGTAAGGACACTGAAGCTTTCTTT
TRBV6-5	TRBJ2-7	.	.	CASSYLRGTGAEQYF	TGTGCCAGCAGTTACTTAAGGGGCACGGGTGCCGAGCAGTACTTC
TRBV29-1	TRBJ1-1	.	.	CSVGVRENTEAFF	TGCAGCGTTGGAGTACGGGAGAACACTGAAGCTTTCTTT
TRBV18	TRBJ1-2	.	TRBD1	CASSPLDRGSYGYTF	TGTGCCAGCTCACCATTGGACAGGGGGTCCTATGGCTACACCTTC
TRBV10-3	TRBJ1-1	.	TRBD1	CAISMTGSSNTEAFF	TGTGCCATCAGTATGACAGGGTCTTCGAACACTGAAGCTTTCTTT
TRBV6-5	TRBJ2-3	.	.	CASRSHGVSADTQYF	TGTGCCAGCAGGTCCCACGGAGTAAGTGCAGATACGCAGTATTTT
TRBV27	TRBJ2-1	once	TRBD2	CATAGTSGYNEQFF	TGTGCCACAGCCGGGACTAGCGGATACAATGAGCAGTTCTTC
TRBV4-3	TRBJ1-1	.	TRBD1	CASSQDLQGLYTEAFF	TGCGCCAGCAGCCAGGATTTACAGGGGCTGTACACTGAAGCTTTCTTT
TRBV5-4	TRBJ1-6	.	TRBD1	CASSARDRGGNSPLHF	TGTGCCAGCAGCGCCAGGGACAGGGGAGGTAATTCACCCCTCCACTTT
TRBV9	TRBJ1-2	.	TRBD1	CASSGVTGGGYTF	TGTGCCAGCAGCGGCGTTACAGGGGGTGGCTACACCTTC
TRBV30	TRBJ1-1	.	TRBD1	CAWQAGGGVEAFF	TGTGCCTGGCAGGCAGGGGGCGGGGTTGAAGCTTTCTTT
TRBV28	TRBJ1-4	.	.	CASSPHTGSNEKLFF	TGTGCCAGCAGTCCACATACAGGCAGTAATGAAAAACTGTTTTTT
TRBV7-2	TRBJ1-1	.	.	CASSGTPISGAFF	TGTGCCAGCAGTGGGACTCCGATTTCCGGGGCTTTCTTT